This T cell receptor (beta chain) was identified during a study of T cells in Graves' hyperthyroidism and ophthalmopathy. Study-level information: Upon initial diagnosis and before any treatment, peripheral blood was collected.

Authors of the study amplified TCR beta CDR3 regions from RNA transcripts. Using the HTBI primer set, a first-round RT-PCR was run on the TCR CDR3. A single record per CDR3 protein comes from TCRdb applying MiXCR to the multiplex PCR reads. Of some 600,000 distinct CDR3 sequences listed, around 14% are singletons. There are a few counts of this clonotype. What it binds is not known. V gave up 1 base and J gave up 5 bases, with 8 bases separating them. The CDR3 extends over 14 amino acids. Looked up from germline, CDR1 is SEHNR and CDR2 is FQNEAQ (reference sequence). Investigators excluded patients with uncontrolled infection, other autoimmune disease, pregnancy or lactation. Preceding any ophthalmopathy symptoms, the blood sample dates from first hyperthyroidism diagnosis. Study results and caveats: Most expanded thyroid clonotypes above 0.001 recurred in blood.

This chain connects TRBV7-9 to TRBJ2-2; D is possibly TRBD2 (6 bases). The TCR sequence derives from a woman in her 30s with Graves' hyperthyroidism that later progressed to Graves' ophthalmopathy. What was sequenced was blood. Here the CDR3 reads CASSLGRETGELFF. In DNA form, the CDR3 reads TGTGCCAGCAGCTTAGGGAGGGAAACCGGGGAGCTGTTTTTT.